Here is one T cell receptor (beta chain) with its context. Its antigen is unidentified. Together with a sample-barcoded 5' primer, a J-beta primer mix was included in a second PCR lasting roughly 6 to 12 cycles. TCRdb ran MiXCR on the 5' RACE reads and lists one entry per CDR3 protein. This sample carries 1.2 million to 1.5 million distinct CDR3 sequences, approximately 42% of them seen once, and the ten largest clones take 6.5% to 10%. These data originate in a study of blood T cells in healthy people across ages. Study conclusions and caveats: Any changes in expanded clonotypes were possibly confounded, as donor CMV status remained unknown. Strong correlation existed between TCR beta diversity and naive T cell percentage.

The source of this sequence is a woman between 18 and 29 years old in good health. Sequencing used blood.

CDR3 sequence reads: CASSYSSLYNEQFF. The CDR3 nucleotides read TGTGCCAGCAGTTACTCAAGTCTCTACAATGAGCAGTTCTTC. This chain connects TRBV6-5 to TRBJ2-1, with no clear D. The CDR3 runs 14 residues. The V end was cut by 0 bases, the J end by 3 bases, with 6 bases between. The germline gives CDR1 MNHEY, CDR2 SVGAGI.